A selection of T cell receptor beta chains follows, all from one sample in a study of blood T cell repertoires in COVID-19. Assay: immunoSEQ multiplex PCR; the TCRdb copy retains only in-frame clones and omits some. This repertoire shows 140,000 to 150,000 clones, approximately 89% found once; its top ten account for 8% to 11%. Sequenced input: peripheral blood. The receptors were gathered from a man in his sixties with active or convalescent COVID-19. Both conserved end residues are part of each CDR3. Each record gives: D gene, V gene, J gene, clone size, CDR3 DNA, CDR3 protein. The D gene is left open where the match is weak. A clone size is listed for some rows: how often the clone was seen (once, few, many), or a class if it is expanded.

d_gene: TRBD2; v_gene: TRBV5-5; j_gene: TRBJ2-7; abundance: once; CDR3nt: TGTGCCAGCAGCCCCCTGGCGGGAGCCTACGAGCAGTACTTC; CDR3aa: CASSPLAGAYEQYF
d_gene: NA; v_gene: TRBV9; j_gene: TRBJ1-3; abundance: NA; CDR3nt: TGTGCCAGCAGCGTACAACAGGGCTTAGGAAACACCATATATTTT; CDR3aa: CASSVQQGLGNTIYF
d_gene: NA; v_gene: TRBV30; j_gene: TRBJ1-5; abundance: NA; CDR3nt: TGTGCCTGGAGTGTACGGGGCAATCAGCCCCAGCATTTT; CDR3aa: CAWSVRGNQPQHF
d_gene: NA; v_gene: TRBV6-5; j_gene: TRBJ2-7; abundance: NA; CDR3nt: TGTGCCAGCAGCCCGTCGAGGAGGGGATACGAGCAGTACTTC; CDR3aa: CASSPSRRGYEQYF
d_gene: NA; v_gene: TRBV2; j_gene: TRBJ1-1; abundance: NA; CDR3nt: TGTGCCAGCAGGGGCGGGCCAGCTAACACTGAAGCTTTCTTT; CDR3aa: CASRGGPANTEAFF
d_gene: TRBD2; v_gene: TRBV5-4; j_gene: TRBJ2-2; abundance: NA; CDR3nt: TGTGCCAGCAGCTTCTCAGCGGGAGGTCACACCGGGGAGCTGTTTTTT; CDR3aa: CASSFSAGGHTGELFF
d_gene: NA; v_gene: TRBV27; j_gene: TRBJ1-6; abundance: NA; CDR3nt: TGTGCCAGCGTTGGGGGCAGGGTTGGGGCACCCCTCCACTTT; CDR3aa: CASVGGRVGAPLHF
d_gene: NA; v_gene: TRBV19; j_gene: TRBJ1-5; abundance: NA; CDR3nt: TGTGCCAGTAGTATAGCCGGCGGCAGCAATCAGCCCCAGCATTTT; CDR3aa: CASSIAGGSNQPQHF
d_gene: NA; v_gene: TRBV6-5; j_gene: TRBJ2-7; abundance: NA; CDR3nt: TGTGCCAGCAGTTACGAGGCCAGCCTGACGGGCGAGCAGTACTTC; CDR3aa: CASSYEASLTGEQYF
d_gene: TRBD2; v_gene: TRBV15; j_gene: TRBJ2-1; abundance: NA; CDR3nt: TGTGCCACCAGCACAGGGGGACTAGCGGGAAACAATGAGCAGTTCTTC; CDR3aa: CATSTGGLAGNNEQFF
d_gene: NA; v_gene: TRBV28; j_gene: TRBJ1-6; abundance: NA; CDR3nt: TGTGCCAGCATGGAGAGGGATGGGTATAATTCACCCCTCCACTTT; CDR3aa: CASMERDGYNSPLHF
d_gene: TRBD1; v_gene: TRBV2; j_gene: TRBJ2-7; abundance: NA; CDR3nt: TGTGCCAGCAGACCCACAGGGGGCGCGCAGTACTTC; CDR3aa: CASRPTGGAQYF
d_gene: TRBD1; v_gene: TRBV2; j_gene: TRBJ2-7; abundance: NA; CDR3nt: TGTGCCAGCGAATGGGACAGGCCTAACGAGCAGTACTTC; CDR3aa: CASEWDRPNEQYF
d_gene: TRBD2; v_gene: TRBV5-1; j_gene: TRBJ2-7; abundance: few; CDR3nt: TGCGCCCCGGCACTAGCGGCGCCCGATGAGTACGAGCAGTACTTC; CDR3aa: CAPALAAPDEYEQYF
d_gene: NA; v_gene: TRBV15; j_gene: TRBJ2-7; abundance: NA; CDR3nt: TGTGCCACCAGCAGAGATGTCGGAAAACTAACCCCCTACGAGCAGTACTTC; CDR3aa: CATSRDVGKLTPYEQYF
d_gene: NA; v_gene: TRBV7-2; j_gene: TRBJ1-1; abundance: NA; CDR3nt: TGTGCCAGCAGTTACAGGGTTGGCACTGAAGCTTTCTTT; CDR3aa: CASSYRVGTEAFF
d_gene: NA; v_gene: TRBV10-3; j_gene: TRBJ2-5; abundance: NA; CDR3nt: TGTGCCATCGGGGGGGGCGTTCCGGAGACCCAGTACTTC; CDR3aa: CAIGGGVPETQYF
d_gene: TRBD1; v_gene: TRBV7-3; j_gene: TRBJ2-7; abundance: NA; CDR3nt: TGTGCCAGCAATTGGACAGGGGGCTACGAGCAGTACTTC; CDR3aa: CASNWTGGYEQYF
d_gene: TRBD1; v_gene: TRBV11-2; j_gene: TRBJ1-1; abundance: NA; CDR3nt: TGTGCCAGCAGCCAAATACGACAGGGCACTGAAGCTTTCTTT; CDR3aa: CASSQIRQGTEAFF
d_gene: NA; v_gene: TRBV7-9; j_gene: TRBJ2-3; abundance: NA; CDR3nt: TGTGCCAGCAGCCCGTTTGGAGGGAGGACAGATACGCAGTATTTT; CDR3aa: CASSPFGGRTDTQYF
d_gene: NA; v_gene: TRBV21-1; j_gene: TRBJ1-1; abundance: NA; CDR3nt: TGTGCCAGCAGCGCCAGGTTGATGAACACTGAAGCTTTCTTT; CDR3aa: CASSARLMNTEAFF
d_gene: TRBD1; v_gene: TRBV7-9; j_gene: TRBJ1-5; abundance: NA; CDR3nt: TGTGCCAGCAGCTTAGGAGGACAGGGGGTTAATCAGCCCCAGCATTTT; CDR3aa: CASSLGGQGVNQPQHF
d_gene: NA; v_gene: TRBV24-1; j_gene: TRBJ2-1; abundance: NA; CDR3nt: TGTGCCACCAGTGATCCACCCGGGCTCAGGGATGAGCAGTTCTTC; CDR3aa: CATSDPPGLRDEQFF
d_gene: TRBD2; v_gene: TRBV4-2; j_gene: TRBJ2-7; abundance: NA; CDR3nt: TGTGCCAGCAGCCAAGCCCTCCGGACTAGCGGGAACTCCTACGAGCAGTACTTC; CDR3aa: CASSQALRTSGNSYEQYF
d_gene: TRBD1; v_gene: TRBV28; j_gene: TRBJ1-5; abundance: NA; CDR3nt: TGTGCCAGCAGTATCTCCGGACAGGGGGTCACTCAGCCCCAGCATTTT; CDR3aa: CASSISGQGVTQPQHF
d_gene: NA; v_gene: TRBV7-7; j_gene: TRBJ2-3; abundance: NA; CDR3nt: TGTGCTAGCAGCTTAGGACAGAGCTTCACAGATACGCAGTATTTT; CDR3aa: CASSLGQSFTDTQYF
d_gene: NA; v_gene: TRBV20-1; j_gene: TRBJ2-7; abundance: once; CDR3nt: TGCAGTGCTAGTAGCGCTAGCCGCGCCTACGAGCAGTACTTC; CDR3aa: CSASSASRAYEQYF
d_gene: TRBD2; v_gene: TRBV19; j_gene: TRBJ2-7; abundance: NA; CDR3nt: TGTGCCAGTAGGATGACTAGCGGGAGTTACGAGCAGTACTTC; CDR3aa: CASRMTSGSYEQYF
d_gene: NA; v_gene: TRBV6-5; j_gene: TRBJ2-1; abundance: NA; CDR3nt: TGTGCCAGCATGGCGGGAACCTACAATGAGCAGTTCTTC; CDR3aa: CASMAGTYNEQFF
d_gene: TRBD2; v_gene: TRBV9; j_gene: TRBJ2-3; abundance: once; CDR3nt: TGTGCCAGCAGCGCATTAGCGGGAGGGAGCACAGATACGCAGTATTTT; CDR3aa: CASSALAGGSTDTQYF
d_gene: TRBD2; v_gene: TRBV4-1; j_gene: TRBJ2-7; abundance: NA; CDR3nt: TGCGCCAGCAGCCTTGGACTAGCGGAGAGTATCTACGAGCAGTACTTC; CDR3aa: CASSLGLAESIYEQYF
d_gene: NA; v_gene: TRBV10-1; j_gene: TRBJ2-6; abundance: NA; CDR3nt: TGCGCCAGCAGTGAATCTCGAGCGAGTGGGGCCAACGTCCTGACTTTC; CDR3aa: CASSESRASGANVLTF
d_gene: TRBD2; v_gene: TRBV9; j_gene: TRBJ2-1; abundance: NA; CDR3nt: TGTGCCAGCAGCGTAGAACAAGCGGGAGGGACACCGAGCTCCTACAATGAGCAGTTCTTC; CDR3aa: CASSVEQAGGTPSSYNEQFF
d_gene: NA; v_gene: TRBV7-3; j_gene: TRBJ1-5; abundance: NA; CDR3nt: TGTGCCAGCAGCCCCGGGGGAAATCAGCCCCAGCATTTT; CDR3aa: CASSPGGNQPQHF
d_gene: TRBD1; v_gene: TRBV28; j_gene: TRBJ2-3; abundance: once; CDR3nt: TGTGCCAGCAGTTTTATACAGGGGCTAACAGATACGCAGTATTTT; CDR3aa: CASSFIQGLTDTQYF
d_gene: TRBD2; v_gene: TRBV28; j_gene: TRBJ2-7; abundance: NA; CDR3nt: TGTGCCAGCAACCTGAGCGGGAAGCTCTTTCACGAGCAGTACTTC; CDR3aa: CASNLSGKLFHEQYF
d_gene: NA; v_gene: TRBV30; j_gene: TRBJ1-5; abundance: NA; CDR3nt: TGTGCCTGGAGTCAGGACAGTTTTAGGGAGCCCCAGCATTTT; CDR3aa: CAWSQDSFREPQHF
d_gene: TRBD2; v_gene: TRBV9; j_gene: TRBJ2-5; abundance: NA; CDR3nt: TGTGCCAGCAGTGGACCTAGCGGGCAGAAGACCCAGTACTTC; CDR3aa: CASSGPSGQKTQYF
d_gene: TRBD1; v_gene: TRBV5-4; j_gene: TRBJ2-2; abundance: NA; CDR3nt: TGTGCCAGCAGCTGGGACAGGGGGAACACCGGGGAGCTGTTTTTT; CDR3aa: CASSWDRGNTGELFF
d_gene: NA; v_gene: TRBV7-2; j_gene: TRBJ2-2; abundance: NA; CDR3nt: TGTGCCAGCAGCTCCCGACAGGGACTGAACACCGGGGAGCTGTTTTTT; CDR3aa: CASSSRQGLNTGELFF
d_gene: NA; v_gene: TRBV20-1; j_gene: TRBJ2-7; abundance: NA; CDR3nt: TGCAGTGCTAGAGATGGAGACGAGCAGTACTTC; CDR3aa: CSARDGDEQYF
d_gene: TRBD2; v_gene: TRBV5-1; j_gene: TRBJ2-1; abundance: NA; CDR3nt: TGCGCCAGCAGGGAAAGAGCGGGAGACTACAATGAGCAGTTCTTC; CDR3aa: CASRERAGDYNEQFF
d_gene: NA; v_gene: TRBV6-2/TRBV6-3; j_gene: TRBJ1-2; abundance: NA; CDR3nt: TGTGCCAGCAGTTACCAGGCAGGCTATGGCTACACCTTC; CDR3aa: CASSYQAGYGYTF
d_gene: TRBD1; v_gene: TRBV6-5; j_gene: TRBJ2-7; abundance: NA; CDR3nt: TGTGCCAGCAGTTCCCCCGGGACAGGGTCCTACGAGCAGTACTTC; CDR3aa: CASSSPGTGSYEQYF
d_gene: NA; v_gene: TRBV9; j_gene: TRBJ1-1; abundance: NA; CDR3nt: TGTGCCAGCAGCGTAGCCGCGGGGGCGTCATGGACTGAAGCTTTCTTT; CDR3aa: CASSVAAGASWTEAFF
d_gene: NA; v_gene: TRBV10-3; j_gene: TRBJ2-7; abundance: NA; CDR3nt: TGTGCCATCAGTGGAGGAGGTCGGCCCTACGAGCAGTACTTC; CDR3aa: CAISGGGRPYEQYF
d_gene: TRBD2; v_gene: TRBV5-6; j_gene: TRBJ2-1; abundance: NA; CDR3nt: TGTGCCAGCAGCTATTTGAAGGCTAGCGGGAGTGGTGAGCAGTTCTTC; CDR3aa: CASSYLKASGSGEQFF
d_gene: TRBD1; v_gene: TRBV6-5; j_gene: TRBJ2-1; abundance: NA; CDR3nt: TGTGCCAGCAATAAGGGGGCGGGTGAGCAGTTCTTC; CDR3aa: CASNKGAGEQFF
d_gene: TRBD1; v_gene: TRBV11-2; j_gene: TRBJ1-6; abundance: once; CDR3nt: TGTGCCAGCAGCTTAGTGACAGGGAGTACTAATTCACCCCTCCACTTT; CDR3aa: CASSLVTGSTNSPLHF
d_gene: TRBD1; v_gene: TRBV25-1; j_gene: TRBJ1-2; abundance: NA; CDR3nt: TGTGCCAGCAGTGGGTCCGGGACAGGGGCCTATGGCTACACCTTC; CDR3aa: CASSGSGTGAYGYTF
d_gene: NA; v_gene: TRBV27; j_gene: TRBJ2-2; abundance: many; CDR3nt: TGTGCCAGCAGTTTCCGGGCAGGGAGGTCCGGGGAGCTGTTTTTT; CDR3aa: CASSFRAGRSGELFF
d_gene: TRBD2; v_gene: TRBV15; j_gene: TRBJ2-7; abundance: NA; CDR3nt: TGTGCCACCAGCAGAGGTGAGCGGGAGCTAGAGCAGTACTTC; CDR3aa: CATSRGERELEQYF
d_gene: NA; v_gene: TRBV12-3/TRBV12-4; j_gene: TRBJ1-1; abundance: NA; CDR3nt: TGTGCCAGCAGTTCCAGGGGAGAAGCTTTCTTT; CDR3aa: CASSSRGEAFF
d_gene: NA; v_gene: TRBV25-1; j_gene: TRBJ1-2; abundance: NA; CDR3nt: TGTGCCAGCAGTGAAGGAGTTCTCTATGGCTACACCTTC; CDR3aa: CASSEGVLYGYTF
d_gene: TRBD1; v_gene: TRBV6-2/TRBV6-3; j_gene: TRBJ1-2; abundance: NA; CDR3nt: TGTGCCAGCAGTTCCGGGACAGGCCTAAACTATGGCTACACCTTC; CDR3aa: CASSSGTGLNYGYTF
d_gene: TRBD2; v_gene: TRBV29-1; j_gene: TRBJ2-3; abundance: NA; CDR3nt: TGCAGCGCCCTGACTAGCGGGAGGAGGGATACGCAGTATTTT; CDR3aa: CSALTSGRRDTQYF
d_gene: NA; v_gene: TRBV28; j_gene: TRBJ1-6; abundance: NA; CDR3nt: TGTGCCAGCAGTTTGCGCAGGGCCTATAATTCACCCCTCCACTTT; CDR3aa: CASSLRRAYNSPLHF